The present T cell receptor beta chain was sequenced within a study of blood T cell repertoires in COVID-19. Across the whole study: Spain, Italy and the United States supplied samples that represented acute and convalescent COVID-19. PBMCs, B-cell-depleted T cells, or T cells were the source of the cDNA or gDNA that made up the material.

Seattle researchers signed up patients amid active infection and tracked them longitudinally. Authors' methods: Amplification of reference gene primers was used by the study to estimate nucleated cell counts. The assay was immunoSEQ multiplex PCR, and TCRdb's table has in-frame clones only and misses some. That table supplies the V and J calls and clone size; D and trimming were determined from the DNA. Among tens of thousands of clones listed, around 90% were seen once. This CDR3 contains 13 residues. With 2 bases removed from V and 1 base from J, the gap between germline ends came to 5 bases. Germline V gene data show CDR1 as SGHNT and CDR2 as YENEEA.

The material sequenced was peripheral blood. This receptor was obtained from a man between 60 and 75 years old with COVID-19, enrolled during active disease. This sequence joins TRBV11-3 and TRBJ1-1; D not resolved. CDR3 protein: CASSLQSNTEAFF. Here the CDR3 DNA reads TGTGCCAGCAGCTTACAGTCGAACACTGAAGCTTTCTTT.